These T cell receptor beta chains were read from a single sample in a study of cytomegalovirus exposure and HLA in healthy donors. Produced via immunoSEQ multiplex PCR; TCRdb's table is partial and in-frame only. The sample has over 150,000 clones, roughly nine tenths seen once. Sequences were obtained from PBMCs. The receptors originated from a woman aged 25 to 39 in good health and CMV-seronegative. CDR3s include the opening cysteine and the closing phenylalanine or tryptophan. A D gene is named only where the DNA matches it firmly. Part of the rows lack a size; the others show once, few, many or a class for expanded clones.

TRBJ2-1 - TRBV19 - TGTGCCAGTAGTATAGTCGGCAGGGAATACAATGAGCAGTTCTTC CASSIVGREYNEQFF
TRBJ2-5 - TRBV27 - TGTGCCAGCAGACGCGGGAACTATCGACAGGGCACCCAGTACTTC CASRRGNYRQGTQYF
TRBJ2-7 - TRBV11-3 - TGTGCCAGCAGCTTGGAGGGGGGACACGAGCAGTACTTC CASSLEGGHEQYF
TRBJ2-1 - TRBV7-9 - TGTGCCAGCAGCCAAACCTATGAGCAGTTCTTC CASSQTYEQFF
TRBJ1-2 - TRBV27 TRBD1 TGTGCCAGCAGTGCGGACAGGGGGACCTATGGCTACACCTTC CASSADRGTYGYTF
TRBJ2-2 - TRBV30 - TGTGCCTGGAGGTTAGGGACCGGGGAGCTGTTTTTT CAWRLGTGELFF
TRBJ1-1 - TRBV7-8 - TGTGCCAGCAGCCGCCCGAGGGGGGGCACTGAAGCTTTCTTT CASSRPRGGTEAFF
TRBJ2-1 once TRBV11-2 TRBD1 TGTGCCAGCAGCCCATGGACAGGGCTCAATGAGCAGTTCTTC CASSPWTGLNEQFF
TRBJ1-1 - TRBV7-3 - TGTGCCAGCAGCGTTGCAGGGAACACTGAAGCTTTCTTT CASSVAGNTEAFF
TRBJ2-7 - TRBV27 - TGTGCCAGCAGTTTATCGGTTGGGAGCTACGAGCAGTACTTC CASSLSVGSYEQYF
TRBJ2-7 - TRBV5-1 - TGCGCCAGCAGCTTAGCAACAGCGTTGGTCTACGAGCAGTACTTC CASSLATALVYEQYF
TRBJ2-1 once TRBV10-3 TRBD2 TGTGCCATCAGTGTCGGCGGGGGGGCTTTAGATGAGCAGTTCTTC CAISVGGGALDEQFF
TRBJ2-7 - TRBV4-1 - TGCGCCAGCAGCCAAGATTACGCAGACTCCTACGAGCAGTACTTC CASSQDYADSYEQYF
TRBJ2-5 - TRBV5-4 TRBD1 TGTGCCAGCAGCTACGACAGGGGAGAGACCCAGTACTTC CASSYDRGETQYF
TRBJ1-4 - TRBV4-2 - TGTGCCAGCAGCCAGGACTTAGTAGTGTCCCTGTTTTTT CASSQDLVVSLFF
TRBJ2-2 - TRBV7-6 - TGTGCCAGCAGCTTGGTAGTGAACACCGGGGAGCTGTTTTTT CASSLVVNTGELFF
TRBJ2-3 - TRBV5-4 - TGTGCCAGCAGCTTGTACAGAGGGGGCACAGATACGCAGTATTTT CASSLYRGGTDTQYF
TRBJ1-3 once TRBV18 - TGTGCCAGCTCACCAGAGGGCAGGACTGGAAACACCATATATTTT CASSPEGRTGNTIYF
TRBJ2-4 once TRBV30 - TGTGCCTGGAGTATACTGGAGAGAGCAAACATTCAGTACTTC CAWSILERANIQYF
TRBJ1-1 once TRBV9 - TGTGCCAGCAGCGCCATCGTTGGCACTGAAGCTTTCTTT CASSAIVGTEAFF
TRBJ2-2 - TRBV19 TRBD1 TGTGCCAGTAGCTCCAGGGGGCTTCAATCCGGGGAGCTGTTTTTT CASSSRGLQSGELFF
TRBJ1-2 - TRBV5-6 TRBD1 TGTGCCAGCAGCTGGACAGGGAGGGGGTCCGGTGGCTACACCTTC CASSWTGRGSGGYTF
TRBJ2-7 - TRBV7-6 TRBD1 TGTGCCAGCAGCGTTGGACAGGCTGAGCAGTACTTC CASSVGQAEQYF
TRBJ2-1 - TRBV19 - TGTGCCAGTACTCTGGACGGCTACAATGAGCAGTTCTTC CASTLDGYNEQFF
TRBJ2-7 - TRBV27 - TGTGCCAGCAAGGGAGGCGGGGTCTCCTACGAGCAGTACTTC CASKGGGVSYEQYF